This T cell receptor beta chain derives from a study of blood T cell repertoires in COVID-19. Study context: There were acute and convalescent COVID-19 samples, and they came from the United States, Italy and Spain.

V shed 3 bases, J shed 5 bases, and the junction held 1 base outside the gene matches. The CDR3 is made up of 13 amino acids. CDR1 and CDR2 (germline): KGHSH, LQKENI. Authors' methods: Researchers report that nucleated cell counts were estimated from reference gene primer amplification. This table comes from immunoSEQ multiplex PCR, and its TCRdb copy is limited to in-frame clones, with some not included. For V, J and clone size, that table is used; D and trimming come from the DNA. Among around 100,000 clones listed, about 88% were seen once. Sequenced sample: peripheral blood. The chain couples TRBV18 to TRBJ2-5; TRBD2 aligns across 9 bases. The clonotype was recovered from a man in his forties or fifties with acute or convalescent COVID-19. The CDR3 nucleotides read TGTGCCAGCTCACCTCTAGCGGGGGAGACCCAGTACTTC. As protein: CASSPLAGETQYF.